This T cell receptor beta chain was sequenced during a study of cytomegalovirus exposure and HLA in healthy donors. Findings of the study overall: According to an earlier analysis, most TCR beta V segments yielded productive rearrangements about 87% or about 30% of the time.

The PCR ran on 60 Vbeta and 13 Jbeta primers. Using immunoSEQ multiplex PCR, the repertoire was profiled, and TCRdb retains in-frame clones only, with some absent. The data hold roughly 120,000 clones, with over 60% observed a single time. The germline gives CDR1 SGHTA, CDR2 FQGNSA. V was cut by 6 bases and J by 4 bases, with 10 bases left in between. The CDR3 totals 13 residues. In the case of this clone: Antigen: not known.

The TCR was taken from a man aged 30-40 years in good health and CMV-seropositive. Sequences were obtained from PBMCs. The chain links TRBV7-2 to TRBJ1-5, with D hard to call. The CDR3 loop reads CASSVGRNQPQHF. The CDR3 bases are TGTGCCAGCAGTGTAGGGAGGAATCAGCCCCAGCATTTT.